This T cell receptor beta chain was recorded in a study of OX40 agonist ivuxolimab in advanced cancers. Looking at the study overall: Cancers in dose escalation were hepatocellular, melanoma, renal cell and head and neck. Of the patients, three showed partial responses, one with hepatocellular carcinoma and two with cutaneous melanoma. Study results and limitations: Antigens targeted by the expanded peripheral T cells were not determined. Partly responding patients at 0.1-3.0 mg/kg showed some of the smallest clonal expansion.

Sequencing used immunoSEQ multiplex PCR; TCRdb keeps in-frame clones, though not all of them. The data contain around 57,000 clones, 84% of them singletons. As concerns this clone: Its antigen is currently unknown.

This clonotype originated in an adult with an advanced solid tumor such as melanoma, head and neck, liver or kidney cancer. Sequenced here: CD4+ or CD8+ T cells sorted from blood, sampled in a trial of the OX40 agonist ivuxolimab.

The CDR3 region has the DNA TGTGCCAGCAGCCTCGTTGGTGGAAACACCATATATTTT. Amino acid sequence: CASSLVGGNTIYF. The gene calls are TRBV7-2 and TRBJ1-3, with D unclear. This CDR3 has 13 residues. Trimming removed 5 bases from V and 3 bases from J, with 8 bases in between. From germline, CDR1 is SGHTA and CDR2 FQGNSA.